This T cell receptor (beta chain) was recorded in a study of T-cell memory formation after mild COVID-19. Study conclusions and caveats: Contracting clones localized mainly to CM and EM when CD4+ and mainly to EMRA when CD8+. SARS-CoV-2 specificity was not confirmed for second-wave clones peaking on day 37. Cross-reactive memory apparently joined, as some responding clones appeared in pre-infection memory.

Barcoded TCR alpha and TCR beta cDNA libraries with UMIs came from 5'RACE using constant-segment primers. MiXCR was run by TCRdb on the 5' RACE reads, yielding one entry per CDR3 protein. The sample carries about 150,000 distinct CDR3 sequences, roughly 6.2% recorded once. This clonotype was counted ten times or more. The antigen is unknown. Deletions cut 8 bases from V and 6 bases from J, with 10 bases between. This CDR3 is built from 11 residues. The clonotype originates from an adult woman who had mild COVID-19 (a few samples of this study predate the infection). Cell type and time point are not known. V gene TRBV12-3 or TRBV12-4 combines with J gene TRBJ1-2, with D possibly TRBD1 on 6 matching bases. The sample was PBMCs or a T cell subset sorted from them (not recorded which). CDR3 DNA sequence: TGTGCCAGCCGACAGGTTAATGGCTACACCTTC. Encoded protein: CASRQVNGYTF.